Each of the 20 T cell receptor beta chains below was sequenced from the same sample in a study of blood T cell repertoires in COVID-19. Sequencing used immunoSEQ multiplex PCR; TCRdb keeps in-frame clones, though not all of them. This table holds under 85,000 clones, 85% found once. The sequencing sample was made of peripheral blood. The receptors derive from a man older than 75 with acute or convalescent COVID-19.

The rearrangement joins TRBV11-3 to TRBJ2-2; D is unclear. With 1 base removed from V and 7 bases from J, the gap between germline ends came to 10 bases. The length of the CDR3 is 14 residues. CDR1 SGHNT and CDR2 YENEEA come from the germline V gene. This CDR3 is CASSLVTKLGELFF. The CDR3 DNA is TGTGCCAGCAGCTTAGTTACCAAGCTCGGGGAGCTGTTTTTT.

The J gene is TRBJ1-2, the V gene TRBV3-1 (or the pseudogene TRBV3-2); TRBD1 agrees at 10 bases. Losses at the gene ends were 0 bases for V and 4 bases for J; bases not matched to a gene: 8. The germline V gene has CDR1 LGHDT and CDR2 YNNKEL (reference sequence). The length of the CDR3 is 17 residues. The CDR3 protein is CASSQDLGTGVSYGYTF. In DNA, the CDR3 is TGTGCCAGCAGCCAAGATCTCGGGACAGGGGTTAGCTATGGCTACACCTTC.

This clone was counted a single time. The CDR3 DNA reads TGTGCCAGCAGCCTGGGACTAGCGGGAGGAGGGGGGCTGGCCAAAAACATTCAGTACTTC. Translating it yields CASSLGLAGGGGLAKNIQYF. V and J are TRBV6-6 and TRBJ2-4, with 15 bases fitting TRBD2. J gave up 1 base and V 6 bases, and 13 bases lay outside the gene matches. Germline V gene lookup returns CDR1 MNHNY and CDR2 SVGAGI (reference sequence). This CDR3 has 20 amino acids.

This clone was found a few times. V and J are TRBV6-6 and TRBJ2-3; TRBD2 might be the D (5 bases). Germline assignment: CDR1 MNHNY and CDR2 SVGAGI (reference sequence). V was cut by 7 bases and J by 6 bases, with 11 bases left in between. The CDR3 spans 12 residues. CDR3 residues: CASIDTGDTQYF. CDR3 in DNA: TGTGCCAGCATCGACACGGGGGATACGCAGTATTTT.

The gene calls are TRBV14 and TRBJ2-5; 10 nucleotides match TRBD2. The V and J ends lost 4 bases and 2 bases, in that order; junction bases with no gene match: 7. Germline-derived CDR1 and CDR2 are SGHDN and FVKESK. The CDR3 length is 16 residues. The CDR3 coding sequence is TGTGCCAGCAGCCCCCTAGCGGGAGTTCGACAAGAGACCCAGTACTTC. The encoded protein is CASSPLAGVRQETQYF.

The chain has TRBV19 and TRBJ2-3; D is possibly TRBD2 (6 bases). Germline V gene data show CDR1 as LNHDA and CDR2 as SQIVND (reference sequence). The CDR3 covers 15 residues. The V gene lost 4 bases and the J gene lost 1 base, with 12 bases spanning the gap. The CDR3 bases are TGTGCCAGTAGTACAGGGACTTACGGCACAGATACGCAGTATTTT. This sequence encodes CASSTGTYGTDTQYF.

CDR3 amino acids: CASSIRGQDSPLHF. CDR3 coding DNA: TGTGCCAGCAGCATCAGGGGGCAGGATTCACCCCTCCACTTT. The chain joins TRBV9 to TRBJ1-6, with 8 bases fitting TRBD1. The ends lost 4 bases at V and 8 bases at J; junction bases unmatched: 5. The CDR3 spans 14 residues. CDR1 and CDR2 (germline): SGDLS, YYNGEE.

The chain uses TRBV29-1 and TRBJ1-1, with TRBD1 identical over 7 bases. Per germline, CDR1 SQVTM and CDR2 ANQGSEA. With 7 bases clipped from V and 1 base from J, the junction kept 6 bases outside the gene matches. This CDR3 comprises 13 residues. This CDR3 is CSGHRGTNTEAFF. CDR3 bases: TGCAGCGGTCACAGGGGAACGAACACTGAAGCTTTCTTT.

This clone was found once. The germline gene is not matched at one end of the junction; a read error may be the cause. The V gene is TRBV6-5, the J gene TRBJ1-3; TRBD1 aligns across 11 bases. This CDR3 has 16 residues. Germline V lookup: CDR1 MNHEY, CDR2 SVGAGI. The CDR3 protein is CASRYSDRGQGNTIYF. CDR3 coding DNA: TGTGCCAGCAGATACTCGGACAGGGGGCAAGGAAACACCATATATTTT.

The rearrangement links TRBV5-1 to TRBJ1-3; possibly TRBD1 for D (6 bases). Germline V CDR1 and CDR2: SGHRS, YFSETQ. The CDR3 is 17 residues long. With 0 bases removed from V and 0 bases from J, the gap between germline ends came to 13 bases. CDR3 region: CASSLGTVKVSGNTIYF. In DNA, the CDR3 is TGCGCCAGCAGCTTGGGGACAGTGAAAGTCTCTGGAAACACCATATATTTT. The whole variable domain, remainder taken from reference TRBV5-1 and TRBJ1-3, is KAGVTQTPRYLIKTRGQQVTLSCSPISGHRSVSWYQQTPGQGLQFLFEYFSETQRNKGNFPGRFSGRQFSNSRSEMNVSTLELGDSALYLCASSLGTVKVSGNTIYFGEGSWLTVV.

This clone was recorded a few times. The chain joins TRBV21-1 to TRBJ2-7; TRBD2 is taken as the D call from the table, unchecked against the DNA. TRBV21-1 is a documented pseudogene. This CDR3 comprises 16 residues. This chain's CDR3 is CASSKSGSGPGQGQYF. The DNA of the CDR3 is TGTGCCAGCAGCAAATCGGGTAGCGGGCCTGGTCAAGGGCAGTACTTC.

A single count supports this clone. CDR3 nucleotide sequence: TGTGCCACCAGTGATCGGGGGACAGGGGGAAACAATGAGCAGTTCTTC. Translated: CATSDRGTGGNNEQFF. The V and J genes are TRBV24-1 and TRBJ2-1; 11 nucleotides match TRBD1. V lost 3 bases, J lost 5 bases, and 5 bases stayed unmatched. Per the germline V gene, CDR1 is KGHDR and CDR2 is SFDVKD. The CDR3 runs 16 residues.

The CDR3 sequence is CASSIQGRANTEAFF. The CDR3 DNA reads TGTGCCAGTAGTATTCAGGGGCGGGCGAACACTGAAGCTTTCTTT. The chain combines TRBV19 with TRBJ1-1, with D possibly matching TRBD1 (6 bases). Germline-derived CDR1 and CDR2 are LNHDA and SQIVND (reference sequence). The CDR3 consists of 15 residues. Trimming shortened V by 3 bases and J by 1 base, and 12 bases separated the two germline ends.

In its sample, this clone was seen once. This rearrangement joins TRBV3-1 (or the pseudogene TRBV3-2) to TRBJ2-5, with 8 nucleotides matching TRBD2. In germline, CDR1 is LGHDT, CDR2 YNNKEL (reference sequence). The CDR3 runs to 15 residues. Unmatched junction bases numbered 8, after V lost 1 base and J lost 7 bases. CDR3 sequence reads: CASSQATGGKGTQYF. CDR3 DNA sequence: TGTGCCAGCAGCCAAGCGACGGGGGGGAAGGGGACCCAGTACTTC.

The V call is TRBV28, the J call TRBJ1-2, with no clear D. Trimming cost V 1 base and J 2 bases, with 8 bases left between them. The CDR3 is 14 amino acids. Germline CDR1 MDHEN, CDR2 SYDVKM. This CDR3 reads CASSLLRENYGYTF. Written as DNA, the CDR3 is TGTGCCAGCAGTTTATTGCGGGAAAACTATGGCTACACCTTC.

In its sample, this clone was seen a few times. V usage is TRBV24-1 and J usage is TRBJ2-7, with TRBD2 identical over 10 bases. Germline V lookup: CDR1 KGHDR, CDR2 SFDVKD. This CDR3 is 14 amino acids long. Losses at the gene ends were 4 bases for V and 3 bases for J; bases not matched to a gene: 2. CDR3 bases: TGTGCCACCAGTGACCGGACTAGCGGCTACGAGCAGTACTTC. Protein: CATSDRTSGYEQYF.

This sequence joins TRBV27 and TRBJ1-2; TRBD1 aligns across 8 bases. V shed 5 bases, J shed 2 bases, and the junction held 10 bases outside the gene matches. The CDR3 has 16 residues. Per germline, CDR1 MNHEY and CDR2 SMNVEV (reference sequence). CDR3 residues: CASSISGTGINYGYTF. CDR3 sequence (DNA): TGTGCCAGCAGTATCTCCGGGACAGGCATCAACTATGGCTACACCTTC.

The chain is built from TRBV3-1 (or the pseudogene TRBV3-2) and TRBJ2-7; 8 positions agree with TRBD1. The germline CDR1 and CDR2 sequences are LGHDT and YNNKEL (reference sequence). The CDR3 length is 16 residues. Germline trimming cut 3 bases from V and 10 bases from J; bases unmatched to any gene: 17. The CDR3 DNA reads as TGTGCCAGCAGCCAGCGAGGACAGGGCCTGATTCGGCGACAGTACTTC. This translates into CASSQRGQGLIRRQYF.

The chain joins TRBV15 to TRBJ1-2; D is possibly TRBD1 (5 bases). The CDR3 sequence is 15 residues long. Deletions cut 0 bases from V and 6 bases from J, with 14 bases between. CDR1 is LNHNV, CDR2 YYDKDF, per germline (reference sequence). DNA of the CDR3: TGTGCCACCAGCAGAGATGGCAGGGTAGGGGATGGCTACACCTTC. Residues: CATSRDGRVGDGYTF.

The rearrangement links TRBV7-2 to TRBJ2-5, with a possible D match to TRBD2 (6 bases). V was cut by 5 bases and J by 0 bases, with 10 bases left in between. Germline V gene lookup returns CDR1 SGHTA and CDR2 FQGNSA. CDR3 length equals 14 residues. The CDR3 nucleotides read TGTGCCAGCAGCCTTGGGGGGTACCAAGAGACCCAGTACTTC. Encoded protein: CASSLGGYQETQYF.